Listed below are T cell receptor beta chains from one sample, sequenced in a study of control samples from healthy donors and cancer patients. The protocol was immunoSEQ multiplex PCR, while the TCRdb copy is restricted to in-frame clones and leaves out a portion. Of 150,000 or so clones listed, 85% to 95% were seen once; the top ten hold 13% to 15%. The specimen was PBMCs. The receptors were sampled from a man in his fifties or sixties with colorectal cancer. CDR3s include the opening cysteine and the closing phenylalanine or tryptophan. D genes are given only for firm matches. Clone size is shown for a subset of rows, as once, few, many or a class of expanded clone.

CDR3 length,D gene,clone size,V gene,J gene,CDR3 protein,CDR3 DNA
16,NA,NA,TRBV6-6,TRBJ1-5,CASSYLDGSGKQPQHF,TGTGCCAGCAGTTATCTCGACGGAAGTGGGAAACAGCCCCAGCATTTT
14,NA,NA,TRBV5-5,TRBJ1-2,CASSLDSQTSGYTF,TGTGCCAGCAGCTTGGATTCCCAAACATCGGGCTACACCTTC
16,NA,NA,TRBV30,TRBJ2-3,CAWSVFGTSSTDTQYF,TGTGCCTGGAGTGTATTTGGTACATCTAGCACAGATACGCAGTATTTT
17,NA,few,TRBV21-1,TRBJ1-1,CASSKQADRPGNTEAFF,TGTGCCAGCAGCAAACAGGCTGATCGGCCGGGAAACACTGAAGCTTTCTTT
14,NA,NA,TRBV27,TRBJ1-2,CASSLTGFSYGYTF,TGTGCCAGCAGTTTAACAGGATTTAGCTATGGCTACACCTTC
13,NA,once,TRBV6-5,TRBJ1-5,CASTDQGNQPQHF,TGTGCCAGCACCGACCAGGGGAATCAGCCCCAGCATTTT
18,NA,NA,TRBV3-1/TRBV3-2,TRBJ2-1,CASSRRTALLSSYNEQFF,TGTGCCAGCAGCCGCCGGACGGCCCTCCTGAGCTCCTACAATGAGCAGTTCTTC
13,NA,NA,TRBV19,TRBJ2-7,CASSIVGNYEQYF,TGTGCCAGTAGTATAGTAGGGAATTACGAGCAGTACTTC
13,TRBD2,NA,TRBV12-3/TRBV12-4,TRBJ2-1,CASSPSGGNEQFF,TGTGCCAGCAGTCCTAGCGGGGGGAATGAGCAGTTCTTC
15,TRBD2,NA,TRBV5-1,TRBJ2-7,CASSLGGGSSYEQYF,TGCGCCAGCAGCTTGGGCGGGGGTAGCTCCTACGAGCAGTACTTC
15,TRBD1,NA,TRBV11-2,TRBJ1-4,CASSLGNRGHEKLFF,TGTGCCAGCAGCTTAGGTAACAGGGGGCATGAAAAACTGTTTTTT
14,NA,NA,TRBV25-1,TRBJ2-5,CASSESLPGGTQYF,TGTGCCAGCAGTGAATCGCTCCCGGGTGGGACCCAGTACTTC
19,TRBD2,NA,TRBV6-1,TRBJ2-1,CASSEGLAGGGSSYNEQFF,TGTGCCAGCAGTGAGGGACTAGCGGGGGGAGGGAGCTCCTACAATGAGCAGTTCTTC
12,NA,NA,TRBV29-1,TRBJ1-3,CSAEVSGNTIYF,TGCAGCGCGGAGGTTAGCGGAAACACCATATATTTT
13,TRBD2,NA,TRBV10-3,TRBJ2-5,CAISLGGRETQYF,TGTGCCATCAGCCTGGGGGGGAGGGAGACCCAGTACTTC
12,NA,NA,TRBV21-1,TRBJ1-2,CASSKEGLGYTF,TGTGCCAGCAGCAAAGAGGGGCTGGGCTACACCTTC
15,TRBD2,NA,TRBV18,TRBJ2-7,CASSPLAGGSYEQYF,TGTGCCAGCTCACCCTTAGCGGGGGGCTCCTACGAGCAGTACTTC
14,NA,NA,TRBV5-4,TRBJ1-1,CASSPGGRGTEAFF,TGTGCCAGCAGCCCCGGGGGCAGGGGCACTGAAGCTTTCTTT
13,NA,NA,TRBV5-1,TRBJ1-5,CASSLGGGQPQHF,TGCGCCAGCAGCTTGGGTGGGGGCCAGCCCCAGCATTTT
15,NA,NA,TRBV28,TRBJ1-4,CASSFAGLRKEKLFF,TGTGCCAGCAGTTTTGCTGGGCTTAGGAAGGAAAAACTGTTTTTT
15,NA,NA,TRBV7-8,TRBJ2-5,CASSLGQRRRETQYF,TGTGCCAGCAGCTTGGGACAACGGAGGAGGGAGACCCAGTACTTC
12,NA,NA,TRBV19,TRBJ2-3,CASSIQADTQYF,TGTGCCAGTAGTATACAGGCAGATACGCAGTATTTT
14,NA,NA,TRBV6-5,TRBJ1-3,CASSYGTAGNTIYF,TGTGCCAGCAGTTACGGGACGGCTGGAAACACCATATATTTT
15,TRBD1,NA,TRBV5-6,TRBJ2-2,CASSWGTGGTGELFF,TGTGCCAGCAGCTGGGGGACAGGGGGCACCGGGGAGCTGTTTTTT
14,TRBD1,NA,TRBV3-1/TRBV3-2,TRBJ1-1,CASSQGQGKGEAFF,TGTGCCAGCAGCCAAGGACAGGGGAAGGGTGAAGCTTTCTTT
11,NA,once,TRBV18,TRBJ2-3,CASSPEDTQYF,TGTGCCAGCTCACCCGAAGATACGCAGTATTTT
13,TRBD2,NA,TRBV5-1,TRBJ2-5,CASTVWGGETQYF,TGCGCCAGCACTGTCTGGGGGGGAGAGACCCAGTACTTC
13,NA,NA,TRBV6-5,TRBJ1-1,CASRHGLNTEAFF,TGTGCCAGCAGACATGGCTTGAACACTGAAGCTTTCTTT
15,NA,NA,TRBV5-1,TRBJ1-1,CASSLWQVTNTEAFF,TGCGCCAGCAGCTTGTGGCAGGTAACGAACACTGAAGCTTTCTTT
15,TRBD1,NA,TRBV5-1,TRBJ1-6,CASSPGTGAGSPLHF,TGCGCCAGCAGCCCCGGGACAGGGGCGGGATCACCCCTCCACTTT
15,NA,NA,TRBV9,TRBJ2-7,CASSVGGANPYEQYF,TGTGCCAGCAGCGTAGGGGGAGCTAACCCCTACGAGCAGTACTTC
15,TRBD1,NA,TRBV5-6,TRBJ2-7,CASSLVPGQGYEQYF,TGTGCCAGCAGCCTAGTACCGGGACAGGGGTACGAGCAGTACTTC
14,NA,NA,TRBV2,TRBJ2-7,CASLTETGPYEQYF,TGTGCCAGCCTTACCGAGACAGGACCCTACGAGCAGTACTTC
14,TRBD2,NA,TRBV27,TRBJ2-5,CASSLIGLGETQYF,TGTGCCAGCAGTTTAATAGGACTAGGGGAGACCCAGTACTTC
14,TRBD1,NA,TRBV10-2,TRBJ1-6,CASTSQGRISPLHF,TGCGCCAGCACGTCACAGGGGCGTATCTCACCCCTCCACTTT
14,TRBD1,NA,TRBV19,TRBJ1-1,CASSMGDRATEAFF,TGTGCCAGTAGTATGGGGGACAGGGCCACTGAAGCTTTCTTT
15,NA,once,TRBV19,TRBJ2-5,CASSIEQDPAETQYF,TGTGCCAGTAGTATCGAACAGGATCCTGCGGAGACCCAGTACTTC